This T cell receptor beta chain came from a study of regulatory dendritic cells for organ transplantation (dated by TCRdb to between 2016 and 2019). Some background on the complete study: Before and after allostimulation with regulatory or mature dendritic cells, TCRbeta repertoires were sequenced from sorted naive and memory CD4+ and CD8+ T cells.

Naive T cells were sorted as CD45RA+ and memory T cells as CD45RO+ CD4+ or CD8+ cells by FACS. T cells for TCR sequencing came from two healthy control subjects. Unstimulated sorted T cell subsets served as baseline controls for the mixed lymphocyte reactions. Genomic DNA was extracted with the Qiagen DNeasy Blood & Tissue Kit. Multiplexed two-step PCR with Vbeta-specific forward primers and Jbeta-specific reverse primers was used to amplify TCRbeta CDR3 regions. Through the immunoSEQ service, TCRbeta libraries were sequenced on an Illumina instrument. As for the authors' bioinformatics: V, D and J genes were assigned using IMGT annotation, and counts were corrected for multiplex PCR bias using synthetic CDR3 analogues. In the immunoSEQ Analyzer, repertoire clonality was calculated as one minus normalized Shannon entropy. Whether a clone counted as expanded was decided by Fisher's exact test with Benjamini-Hochberg false discovery rate control and a two-tailed cutoff of P<0.01. TCRdb obtained this table from immuneACCESS and retained in-frame rearrangements with V and J assigned. These tables miss some clones; where compared with another copy, unresolved V genes account for less than half of the shortfall, and the remainder is unexplained. V and J calls plus clone size are reproduced from that table; the DNA served to infer D and trimming. Recorded for this sample are 25,000 to 30,000 clones; approximately 82% of them occurred a single time. Roughly 0.4% of the sample is in the top ten clones.

Details on this clone: Its binding antigen is unknown. No base qualities exist here, and no much larger clone lies one base off it.

Findings and caveats that apply to the study as a whole: In both subjects, allostimulation led to expansion of memory CD8+ clones, although regulatory dendritic cells appeared to cause more limited expansion than mature dendritic cells did. The repertoires of naive CD4+ and CD8+ T cells were highly diverse, while memory cell repertoires were less diverse, with memory CD8+ cells being the most oligoclonal. Of the resting subsets, the one holding the most alloreactive TCR clonotypes was memory CD8+ T cells. Only a couple of subjects were sequenced, and considerable between-individual heterogeneity in the alloreactive memory CD8+ T cell pool was noted by the authors.

There are 13 amino acids in the CDR3, from cysteine to phenylalanine inclusive. Of the read, only the CDR3 DNA is kept; its 39 bases are in frame from base 1. Taken from the germline V gene, the CDR1 and CDR2 loops are MDHEN and SYDVKM. Between the V and J ends, shortened by 5 bases and 5 bases respectively, the junction contains 9 bases. Sequenced input: naive CD8+ T cells from blood. The cell subset or site label of this sample denotes: CD45RA+ naive T cells. The V and J segments used are TRBV28 and TRBJ2-2; no D gene call is confident. The receptor was derived from a human donor in good health. The DNA is as follows: TGTGCCAGCAGTCCTACCATGACCGGGGAGCTGTTTTTT. Translated, this is CASSPTMTGELFF.